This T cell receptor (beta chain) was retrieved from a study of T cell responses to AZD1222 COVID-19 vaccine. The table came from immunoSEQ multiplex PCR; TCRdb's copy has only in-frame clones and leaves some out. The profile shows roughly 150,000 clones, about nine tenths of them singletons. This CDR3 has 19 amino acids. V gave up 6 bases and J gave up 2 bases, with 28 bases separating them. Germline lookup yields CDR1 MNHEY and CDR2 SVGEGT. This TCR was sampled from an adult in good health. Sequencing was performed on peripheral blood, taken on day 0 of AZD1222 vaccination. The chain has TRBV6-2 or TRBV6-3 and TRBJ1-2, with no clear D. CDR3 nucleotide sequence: TGTGCCAGCAGCCCTTCGCCGGGTAAAGGCTTAGTGGTGAACTATGGCTACACCTTC. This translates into CASSPSPGKGLVVNYGYTF.